The T cell receptor (beta chain) under discussion was sequenced for a study of T cells after yellow fever vaccination. For the study at large: Those fractions that held only low numbers of cells were prepared using the SMART-Seq v4 Ultra Low Input RNA kit. Notes on the study in general: Reappearance after the booster was seen for most primary-vaccination clones, at 96% CD4 and 80% to 90% CD8.

One entry per CDR3 protein, called by TCRdb with MiXCR from the 5' RACE reads. The repertoire holds roughly 310,000 distinct CDR3 sequences, with roughly 4% as singletons. In its sample, this clonotype was seen a few times. Its cognate antigen is unknown. The sequences come from PBMCs, collected on the day of the yellow fever booster vaccination. This clonotype was sampled from a man aged 18 to 35 who received the YFV17D yellow fever vaccine.

This CDR3 is CASNDAPSSYEQYF. DNA for the CDR3: TGTGCCAGCAACGATGCACCCAGCTCCTACGAGCAGTACTTC. The rearrangement joins TRBV7-9 to TRBJ2-7, with unresolved D. V was trimmed by 7 bases and J by 0 bases, leaving 13 bases between them. CDR3 length equals 14 residues. Germline CDR1 SEHNR, CDR2 FQNEAQ (reference sequence).